This T cell receptor (beta chain) is drawn from a study of cytomegalovirus exposure and HLA in healthy donors. Germline CDR1 reads LNHDA; CDR2 reads SQIVND (reference sequence). This CDR3 has 15 residues. Trimming left V 5 bases short and J 3 bases short, with 14 bases between. The PCR made use of 60 Vbeta and 13 Jbeta primers. TCRdb's copy holds only in-frame clones and misses some; the assay was immunoSEQ multiplex PCR. The sample contains 80,000 to 130,000 clones, about three quarters of which appear only once. This clone was seen just once. The target antigen is unknown. Findings and caveats of the study: In vitro checks showed that a few CMV-associated chains really do target CMV antigens. The majority of CMV-associated TCR beta chains were reported as apparently HLA-restricted in a later analysis. A later analysis reportedly found fewer N-insertions in an Asian-associated ancestry cluster than the approximately 670-donor mean.

The V gene is TRBV19, the J gene TRBJ1-3; D remains ambiguous. This clonotype was obtained from a male donor in good health and CMV-seropositive. The specimen was PBMCs. The CDR3 loop reads CASSPPGARGNTIYF. The CDR3, as DNA: TGTGCCAGTAGTCCACCGGGTGCGCGTGGAAACACCATATATTTT.